This passage covers 2 T cell receptor beta chains from one sample sequenced in a study of T cell responses to AZD1222 COVID-19 vaccine. Sequenced by immunoSEQ multiplex PCR; TCRdb stores in-frame clones only, minus some. The sample records 150,000 to 200,000 clones, 80% to 95% being singletons. The sequencing used peripheral blood, collected on day 0 of AZD1222 vaccination. Receptors were obtained from an adult in good health.

This clone was seen a few times. The chain carries TRBV11-3 and TRBJ1-4; the match to TRBD1 covers 9 bases. Germline-derived CDR1 and CDR2 are SGHNT and YENEEA. CDR3 size: 15 residues. V dropped 6 bases and J dropped 5; count of bases not matched to a gene: 7. The CDR3 DNA reads TGTGCCAGCAGTGCAACCGGGACAGGGAATGAAAAACTGTTTTTT. Amino acids: CASSATGTGNEKLFF.

This clone has only one observation. This sequence joins TRBV27 and TRBJ1-2; the D gene is possibly TRBD1 (5 bases). V was shortened by 6 bases and J by 5 bases, with 13 bases between the two germline ends. Per germline, CDR1 MNHEY and CDR2 SMNVEV (reference sequence). The CDR3 contains 13 residues. Written as DNA, the CDR3 is TGTGCCAGCAGGTCCGGGACTGTTTATGGCTACACCTTC. Translating it yields CASRSGTVYGYTF.